The subject of this entry is one TCR beta chain. The antigen it binds to is not known. Base qualities are not provided; no much larger clone lies one nucleotide away. Each collaborating institution followed its own protocols to collect whole blood in K2EDTA tubes. For TCRbeta analysis, collaborators shipped samples in one of three forms: frozen whole blood, isolated PBMCs, or DNA extracted from either of those sample types. The sample comes from a study of blood T cell repertoires in COVID-19 (dated by TCRdb to the early 2020s). In the study overall: Collaborator samples came from the United States, Italy and Spain and covered acute and convalescent phases of COVID-19. The prospective study material was composed of cDNA or gDNA derived from T cells, B-cell-depleted T cells, or PBMCs. The dataset comprised deeply sampled blood TCRbeta repertoires from subjects exposed to, actively infected with, or recovered from COVID-19. A freely available public database, intended as a resource for researchers studying the immune response to SARS-CoV-2, is where the repertoires were released. Samples came from the ongoing ImmuneRACE study (first 160 participants) plus 1,254 subjects from 6 global collaborators. Sample metadata almost always included a de-identified subject ID, COVID-19 status, age in years and sex. HLA class I and class II types, where available, came from metadata supplied by the sample provider rather than from assay-based typing.

Here is what the overall study found, with its caveats: The amount of clinical and demographic metadata varied by source and participant and was provided uncurated.

TCRbeta CDR3 regions were amplified from genomic DNA by means of the immunoSEQ Assay, a bias-controlled multiplex PCR. Concerning the study's data processing: Within the assay, amplification of reference gene primers was used to estimate how many nucleated cells each sample contained. To quantify the absolute abundance of each unique TCRbeta CDR3 rearrangement, sequence reads were collapsed and filtered. For each sample, productive Simpson clonality was calculated by taking the square root of Simpson's diversity index across productive rearrangements. TCRdb took this table from immuneACCESS and kept in-frame rearrangements with V and J called. Such tables lack part of the clones; where checked against another copy, unresolved V genes explain under half of the gap, and the rest is unexplained. V and J calls and clone size are given by that table; D and trimming were obtained from the DNA. Present in this sample are tens of thousands of clones, approximately 90% of which were seen just once. The ten largest clones capture roughly 6% of the sample.

As encoded in the germline V gene (reference sequence), CDR1 is LGHDT while CDR2 is YNNKEL. From cysteine to phenylalanine, the CDR3 is 15 amino acids long. Only the CDR3 DNA is retained, 45 bases long and in frame from the first base. Unmatched junction bases come to 1, with V trimmed by 3 bases and J by 2 bases. The rearranged chain carries TRBV3-1 (or the pseudogene TRBV3-2) and TRBJ2-5, with 12 junctional bases fitting TRBD2. Specimen: peripheral blood. The sequence derives from a human donor in a cohort sampled during active COVID-19. The nucleotide sequence is TGTGCCAGCAGCCACCTAGCGGGGGGGCAAGAGACCCAGTACTTC. Translated, this gives CASSHLAGGQETQYF.